This T cell receptor beta chain was sequenced in a study of immune cell composition in non-small cell lung cancer. General study results and limits: Lung adenocarcinomas had lower top 10 clone scores and clonality than squamous tumours. It was not proven that tumour-reactive clones equal dominant tumour-associated clones.

In regard to this clone: Antigen unknown.

The germline V gene has CDR1 LNHDA and CDR2 SQIVND (reference sequence). Between the trimmed V and J ends, which lost 4 bases and 2 bases, there was a span of 8 bases. CDR3 length: 13 amino acids. This table comes from immunoSEQ multiplex PCR, and its TCRdb copy is limited to in-frame clones, with some not included. The repertoire consists of 950 to 1,100 clones, with 69% occurring once and the leading ten covering roughly 73%. This clonotype originated in a human donor with non-small cell lung cancer. The rearrangement uses TRBV19 and TRBJ2-5; D is uncertain. What was sequenced was lung tumor tissue. The CDR3 spells CASSTGVQETQYF. The CDR3 nucleotides read TGTGCCAGTAGTACCGGAGTTCAAGAGACCCAGTACTTC.